This T cell receptor (beta chain) stems from a study of cytomegalovirus exposure and HLA in healthy donors. Study outcomes and limitations: Investigators reported approximately 170 TCR beta chains as tied to cytomegalovirus. Common viral pathogens seemed to be connected with several of the most significant clusters, according to a later analysis.

The primer mix had 60 Vbeta and 13 Jbeta primers. Repertoires were generated with immunoSEQ multiplex PCR, while TCRdb's copy carries only in-frame clones and drops some. The sample yields over 110,000 clones, approximately 83% seen once. Worth noting for this clone: Its matching antigen is unknown.

The sequencing sample was made of PBMCs. This TCR came from a male donor in good health and CMV-seronegative.

CDR3 region: CASSLMASEQYF. The CDR3 DNA reads as TGTGCCAGCAGCCTTATGGCCTCCGAGCAGTACTTC. The V call is TRBV7-9, the J call TRBJ2-7; D ambiguous. Germline V gene data show CDR1 as SEHNR and CDR2 as FQNEAQ (reference sequence). V lost 5 bases and J lost 6, with 11 bases in between. The CDR3 is 12 residues long.